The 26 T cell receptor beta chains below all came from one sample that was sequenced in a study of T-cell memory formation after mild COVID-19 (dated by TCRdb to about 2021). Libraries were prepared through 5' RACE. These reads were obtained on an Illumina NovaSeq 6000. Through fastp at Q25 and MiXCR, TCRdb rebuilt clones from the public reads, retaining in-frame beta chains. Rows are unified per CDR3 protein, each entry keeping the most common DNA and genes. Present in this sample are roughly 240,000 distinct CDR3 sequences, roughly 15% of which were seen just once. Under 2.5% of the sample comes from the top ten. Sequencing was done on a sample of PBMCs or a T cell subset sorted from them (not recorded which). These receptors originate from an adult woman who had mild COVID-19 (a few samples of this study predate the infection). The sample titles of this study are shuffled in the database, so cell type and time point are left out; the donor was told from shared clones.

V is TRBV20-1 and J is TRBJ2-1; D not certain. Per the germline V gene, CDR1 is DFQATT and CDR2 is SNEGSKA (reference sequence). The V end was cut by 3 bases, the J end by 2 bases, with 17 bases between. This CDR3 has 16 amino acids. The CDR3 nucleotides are TGCAGTGCTAGGTCTCCGGCCACCATCACCTACAATGAGCAGTTCTTC. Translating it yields CSARSPATITYNEQFF.

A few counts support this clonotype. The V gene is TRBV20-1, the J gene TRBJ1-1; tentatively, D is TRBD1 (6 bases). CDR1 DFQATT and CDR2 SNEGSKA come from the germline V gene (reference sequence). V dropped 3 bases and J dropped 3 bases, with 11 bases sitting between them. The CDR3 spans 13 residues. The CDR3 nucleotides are TGCAGTGCTAGGTCGGGGGCGGACACTGAAGCTTTCTTT. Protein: CSARSGADTEAFF.

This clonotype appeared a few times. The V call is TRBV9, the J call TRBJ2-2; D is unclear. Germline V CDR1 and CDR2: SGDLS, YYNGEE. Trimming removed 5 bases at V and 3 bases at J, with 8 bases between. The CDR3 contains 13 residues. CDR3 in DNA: TGTGCCAGCAGGGACCGATACACCGGGGAGCTGTTTTTT. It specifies CASRDRYTGELFF.

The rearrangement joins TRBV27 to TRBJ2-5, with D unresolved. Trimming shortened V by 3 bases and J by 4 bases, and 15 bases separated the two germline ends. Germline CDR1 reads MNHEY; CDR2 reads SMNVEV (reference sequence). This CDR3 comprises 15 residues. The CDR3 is CASSFRPGVAETQYF. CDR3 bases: TGTGCCAGCAGTTTTCGGCCAGGAGTTGCAGAGACCCAGTACTTC.

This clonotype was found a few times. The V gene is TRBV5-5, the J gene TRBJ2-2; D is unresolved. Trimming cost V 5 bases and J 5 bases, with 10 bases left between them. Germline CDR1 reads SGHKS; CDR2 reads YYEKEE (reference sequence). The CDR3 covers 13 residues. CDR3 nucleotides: TGTGCCAGCAGTCGTCCTGGTACCGGGGAGCTGTTTTTT. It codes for CASSRPGTGELFF.

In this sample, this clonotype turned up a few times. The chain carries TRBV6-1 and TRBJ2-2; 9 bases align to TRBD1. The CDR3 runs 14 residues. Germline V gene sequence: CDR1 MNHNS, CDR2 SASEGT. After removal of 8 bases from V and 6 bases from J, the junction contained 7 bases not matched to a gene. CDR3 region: CASSGQGIAGELFF. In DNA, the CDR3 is TGTGCCAGCTCCGGACAGGGGATTGCCGGGGAGCTGTTTTTT.

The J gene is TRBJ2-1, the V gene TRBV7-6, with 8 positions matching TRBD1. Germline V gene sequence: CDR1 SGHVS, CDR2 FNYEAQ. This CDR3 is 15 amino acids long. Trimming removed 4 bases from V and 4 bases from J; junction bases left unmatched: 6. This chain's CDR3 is CASSSPRGPYNEQFF. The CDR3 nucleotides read TGTGCCAGCAGCTCACCCAGGGGGCCTTACAATGAGCAGTTCTTC.

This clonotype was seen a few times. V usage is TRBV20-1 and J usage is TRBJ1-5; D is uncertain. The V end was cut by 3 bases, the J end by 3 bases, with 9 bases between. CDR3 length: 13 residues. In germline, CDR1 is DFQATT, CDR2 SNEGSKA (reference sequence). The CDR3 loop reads CSARESINQPQHF. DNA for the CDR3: TGCAGTGCTAGGGAGAGCATCAATCAGCCCCAGCATTTT.

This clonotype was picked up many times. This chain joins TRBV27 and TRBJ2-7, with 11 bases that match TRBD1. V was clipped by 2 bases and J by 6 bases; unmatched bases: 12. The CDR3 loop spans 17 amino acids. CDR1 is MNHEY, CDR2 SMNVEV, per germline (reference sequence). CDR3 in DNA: TGTGCCAGCAGTTTAGTTGTGGGACAGGGGGGTAAAAGCGAGCAGTACTTC. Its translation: CASSLVVGQGGKSEQYF.

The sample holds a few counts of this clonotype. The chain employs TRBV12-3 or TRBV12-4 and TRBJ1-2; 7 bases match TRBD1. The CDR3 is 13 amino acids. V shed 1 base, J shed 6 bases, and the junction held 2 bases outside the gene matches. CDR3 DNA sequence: TGTGCCAGCAGTTTAGTGACAGGGAATGGCTACACCTTC. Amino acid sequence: CASSLVTGNGYTF.

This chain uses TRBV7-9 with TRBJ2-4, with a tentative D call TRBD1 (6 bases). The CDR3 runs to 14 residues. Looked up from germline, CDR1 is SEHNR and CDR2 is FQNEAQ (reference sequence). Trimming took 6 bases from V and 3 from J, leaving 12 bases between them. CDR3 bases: TGTGCCAGCAGTCTGGGACAAAACAAAAACATTCAGTACTTC. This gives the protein CASSLGQNKNIQYF. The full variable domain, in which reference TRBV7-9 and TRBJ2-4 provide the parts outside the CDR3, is DTGVSQNPRHKITKRGQNVTFRCDPISEHNRLYWYRQTLGQGPEFLTYFQNEAQLEKSRLLSDRFSAERPKGSFSTLEIQRTEQGDSAMYLCASSLGQNKNIQYFGAGTRLSVL.

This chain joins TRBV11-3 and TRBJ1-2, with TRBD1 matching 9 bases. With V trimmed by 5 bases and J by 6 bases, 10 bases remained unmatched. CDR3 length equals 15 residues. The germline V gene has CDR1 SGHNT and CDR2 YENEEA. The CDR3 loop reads CASSTRTGVMDGYTF. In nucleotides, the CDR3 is TGTGCCAGCAGCACTCGGACAGGGGTAATGGATGGCTACACCTTC. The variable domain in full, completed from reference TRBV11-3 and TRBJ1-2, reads EAGVVQSPRYKIIEKKQPVAFWCNPISGHNTLYWYLQNLGQGPELLIRYENEEAVDDSQLPKDRFSAERLKGVDSTLKIQPAELGDSAVYLCASSTRTGVMDGYTFGSGTRLTVV.

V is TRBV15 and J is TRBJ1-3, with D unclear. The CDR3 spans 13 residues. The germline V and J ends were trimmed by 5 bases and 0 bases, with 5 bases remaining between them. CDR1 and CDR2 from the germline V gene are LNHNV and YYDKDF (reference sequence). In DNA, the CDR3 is TGTGCCACCAGCGAGAACTCTGGAAACACCATATATTTT. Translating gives CATSENSGNTIYF. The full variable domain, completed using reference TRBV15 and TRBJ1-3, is DAMVIQNPRYQVTQFGKPVTLSCSQTLNHNVMYWYQQKSSQAPKLLFHYYDKDFNNEADTPDNFQSRRPNTSFCFLDIRSPGLGDTAMYLCATSENSGNTIYFGEGSWLTVV.

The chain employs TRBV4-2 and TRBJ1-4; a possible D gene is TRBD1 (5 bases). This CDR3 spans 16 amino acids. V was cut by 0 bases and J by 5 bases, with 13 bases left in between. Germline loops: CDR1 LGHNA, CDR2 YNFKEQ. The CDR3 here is CASSQDLAGLNEKLFF. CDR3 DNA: TGTGCCAGCAGCCAAGATCTAGCAGGGCTGAATGAAAAACTGTTTTTT.

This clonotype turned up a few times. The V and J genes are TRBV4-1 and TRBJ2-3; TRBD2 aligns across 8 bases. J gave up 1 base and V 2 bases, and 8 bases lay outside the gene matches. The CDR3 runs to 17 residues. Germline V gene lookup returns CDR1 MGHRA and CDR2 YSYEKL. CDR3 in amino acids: CASSQLFARGGTDTQYF. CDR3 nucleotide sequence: TGCGCCAGCAGCCAATTATTCGCGCGGGGGGGCACAGATACGCAGTATTTT.

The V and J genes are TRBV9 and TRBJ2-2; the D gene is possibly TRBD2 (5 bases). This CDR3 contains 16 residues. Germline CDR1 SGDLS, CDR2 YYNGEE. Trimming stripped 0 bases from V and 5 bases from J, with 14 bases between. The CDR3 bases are TGTGCCAGCAGCGTAGCTACGGCTCGGAGGACCGGGGAGCTGTTTTTT. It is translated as CASSVATARRTGELFF.

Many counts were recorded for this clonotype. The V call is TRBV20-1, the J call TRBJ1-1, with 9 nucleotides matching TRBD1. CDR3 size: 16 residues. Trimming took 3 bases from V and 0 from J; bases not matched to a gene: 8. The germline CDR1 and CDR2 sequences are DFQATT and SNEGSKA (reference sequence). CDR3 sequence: CSAREIGTGMNTEAFF. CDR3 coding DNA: TGCAGTGCTAGGGAGATCGGGACAGGGATGAACACTGAAGCTTTCTTT.

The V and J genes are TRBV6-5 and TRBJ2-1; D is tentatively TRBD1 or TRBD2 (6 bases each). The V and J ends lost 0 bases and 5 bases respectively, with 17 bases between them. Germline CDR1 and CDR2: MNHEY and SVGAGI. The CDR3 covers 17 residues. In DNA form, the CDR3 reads TGTGCCAGCAGTTACTCGGCGGTCAGCCGGGGGCACAATGAGCAGTTCTTC. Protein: CASSYSAVSRGHNEQFF.

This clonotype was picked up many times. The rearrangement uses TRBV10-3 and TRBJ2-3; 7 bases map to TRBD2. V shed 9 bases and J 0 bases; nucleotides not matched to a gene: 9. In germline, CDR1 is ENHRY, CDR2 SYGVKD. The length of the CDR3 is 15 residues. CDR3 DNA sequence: TGTGCCATACGCAGACTAGCACTTAGCACAGATACGCAGTATTTT. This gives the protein CAIRRLALSTDTQYF.

CDR3 coding DNA: TGTGCCAGCAGCCGCACGCTCACCGGGACAGCCCCCAATGAGCAGTTCTTC. Its translation: CASSRTLTGTAPNEQFF. This chain uses TRBV6-6 with TRBJ2-1, with 7 bases lining up with TRBD1. CDR1 and CDR2 from the germline V gene are MNHNY and SVGAGI (reference sequence). The V gene end was trimmed by 6 bases and the J gene end by 6 bases; junction bases not matched to a gene: 17. This CDR3 spans 17 amino acids.

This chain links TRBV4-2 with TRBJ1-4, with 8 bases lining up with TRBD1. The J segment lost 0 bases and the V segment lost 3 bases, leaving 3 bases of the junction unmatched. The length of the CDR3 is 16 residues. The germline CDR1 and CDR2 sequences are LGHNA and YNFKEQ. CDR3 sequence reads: CASSQLQGATNEKLFF. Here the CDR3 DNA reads TGTGCCAGCAGCCAGTTACAGGGGGCAACTAATGAAAAACTGTTTTTT.

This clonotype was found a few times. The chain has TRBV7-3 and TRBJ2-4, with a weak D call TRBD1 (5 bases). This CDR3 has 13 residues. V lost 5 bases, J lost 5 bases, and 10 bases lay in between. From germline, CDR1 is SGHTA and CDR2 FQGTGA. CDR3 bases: TGTGCCAGCAGCCCAGGGAAGGAAAACATTCAGTACTTC. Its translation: CASSPGKENIQYF.

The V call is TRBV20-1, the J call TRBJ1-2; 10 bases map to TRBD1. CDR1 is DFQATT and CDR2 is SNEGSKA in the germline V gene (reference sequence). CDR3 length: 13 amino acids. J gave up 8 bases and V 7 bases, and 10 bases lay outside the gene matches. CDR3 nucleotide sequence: TGCAGTGGGGGGACAGGGGAGTTTGGCGGCTACACCTTC. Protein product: CSGGTGEFGGYTF.

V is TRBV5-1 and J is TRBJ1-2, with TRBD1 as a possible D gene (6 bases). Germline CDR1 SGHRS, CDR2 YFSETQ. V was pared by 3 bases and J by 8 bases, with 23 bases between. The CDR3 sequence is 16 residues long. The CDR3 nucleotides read TGCGCCAGCAGCTCGGAAGGGGGAATCAAAAATAGGGGCTACACCTTC. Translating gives CASSSEGGIKNRGYTF.

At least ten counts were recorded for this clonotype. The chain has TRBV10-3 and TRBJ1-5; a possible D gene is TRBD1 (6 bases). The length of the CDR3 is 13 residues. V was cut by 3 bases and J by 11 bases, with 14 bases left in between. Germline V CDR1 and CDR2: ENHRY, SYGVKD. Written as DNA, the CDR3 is TGTGCCATCAGTGAATACAGGGAAGGGGCCCAGCATTTT. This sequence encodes CAISEYREGAQHF.

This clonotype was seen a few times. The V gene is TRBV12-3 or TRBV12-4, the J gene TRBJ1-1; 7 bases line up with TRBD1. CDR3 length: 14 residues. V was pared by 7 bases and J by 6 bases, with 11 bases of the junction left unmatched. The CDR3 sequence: CASIRDSPNPEAFF. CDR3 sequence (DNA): TGTGCCAGCATCCGGGACAGCCCAAACCCTGAAGCTTTCTTT.